The 21 T cell receptor beta chains given below trace back to one sample, sequenced in a study of T cells in Graves' hyperthyroidism and ophthalmopathy. RNA transcripts provided the source from which TCR beta CDR3 regions were amplified. TCR CDR3 regions were first amplified by RT-PCR with HTBI primers. TCRdb reprocessed the multiplex PCR reads via MiXCR and lists one record per CDR3 protein. The sample contains about 560,000 distinct CDR3 sequences, less than 20% of which appear only once. The material sequenced was blood. These receptors were collected from a woman in her twenties or thirties with Graves' hyperthyroidism.

This sequence joins TRBV14 and TRBJ2-2; 10 nucleotides match TRBD2. The CDR3 length is 16 residues. V was clipped by 5 bases and J by 4 bases; unmatched bases: 7. Germline CDR1 SGHDN, CDR2 FVKESK. CDR3 DNA: TGTGCCAGCAGCACACAACTAGCGGGGACCACCGGGGAGCTGTTTTTT. Its translation is CASSTQLAGTTGELFF.

The DNA for the CDR3 is TGCGCCAGCGCCTCTGAGGCTGAAGCTTTCTTT. Encoded protein: CASASEAEAFF. V is TRBV5-1 and J is TRBJ1-1; no clear D. Germline values: CDR1 SGHRS, CDR2 YFSETQ. The CDR3 is 11 residues long. V lost 7 bases, J lost 6 bases, and 10 bases lay in between.

The J gene is TRBJ1-1, the V gene TRBV18, with a weak D call TRBD1 (5 bases). This CDR3 has 15 amino acids. Between the trimmed V and J ends, which lost 3 bases and 5 bases, there was a span of 16 bases. Looked up from germline, CDR1 is KGHSH and CDR2 is LQKENI. The CDR3 region is CASSPPFWDQTEAFF. CDR3 nucleotide sequence: TGTGCCAGCTCACCTCCATTCTGGGACCAGACTGAAGCTTTCTTT.

The genes are TRBV20-1 and TRBJ2-3, with 12 nucleotides matching TRBD2. Trimming at V came to 3 bases and at J to 2 bases, leaving 12 bases not matched to a gene. CDR3 size: 18 residues. Per the germline V gene, CDR1 is DFQATT and CDR2 is SNEGSKA (reference sequence). CDR3 sequence reads: CSASDLKGLAGYTDTQYF. For the CDR3, the DNA is TGCAGTGCTAGTGATTTAAAAGGACTAGCGGGATACACAGATACGCAGTATTTT.

In its sample, this clonotype was seen many times. The V gene is TRBV28, the J gene TRBJ2-7; the D call may be TRBD1 or TRBD2 (7 bases each). V was shortened by 4 bases and J by 6 bases, with 19 bases between the two germline ends. The CDR3 extends over 15 amino acids. The germline V gene encodes CDR1 MDHEN and CDR2 SYDVKM. The CDR3 region has the DNA TGTGCCAGCAGTTCCCTCCAGGGGGGGGTTCGCGAGCAGTACTTC. Protein sequence: CASSSLQGGVREQYF.

This clonotype was seen ten or more times. CDR3 DNA sequence: TGTGCCAGCAGACCTGGGACTAGAACCAAAGAGACCCAGTACTTC. It is translated as CASRPGTRTKETQYF. The chain is built from TRBV27 and TRBJ2-5; TRBD2 matches 8 bases. Germline CDR1 MNHEY, CDR2 SMNVEV (reference sequence). The CDR3 is 15 amino acids. The V segment lost 6 bases and the J segment 3 bases; nucleotides outside the gene matches: 9.

This clonotype was detected only a few times. Mismatch with germline at one junction end may stem from a read error. The chain is built from TRBV5-1 and TRBJ1-1; D not certain. Germline V gives CDR1 SGHRS, CDR2 YFSETQ. The CDR3 spans 17 residues. CDR3 in amino acids: CASSSPSLTRGNTEAFF. CDR3 sequence (DNA): TGTGCCAGCAGCTCCCCGAGCTTGACACGTGGGAACACTGAAGCTTTCTTT. Drawing the rest from reference TRBV5-1 and TRBJ1-1, the complete variable domain is KAGVTQTPRYLIKTRGQQVTLSCSPISGHRSVSWYQQTPGQGLQFLFEYFSETQRNKGNFPGRFSGRQFSNSRSEMNVSTLELGDSALYLCASSSPSLTRGNTEAFFGQGTRLTVV.

V is TRBV29-1 and J is TRBJ2-1, with TRBD1 matching over 8 bases. The V segment lost 3 bases and the J segment 14 bases; nucleotides outside the gene matches: 18. Germline V gives CDR1 SQVTM, CDR2 ANQGSEA. This CDR3 has 15 amino acids. The CDR3 DNA reads as TGCAGCGTTGAGCGGCAGGGGGCTCGGTCCCCCATGGAGTTCTTC. Protein product: CSVERQGARSPMEFF.

This clonotype has ten or more counts. This chain joins TRBV12-3 or TRBV12-4 and TRBJ2-1; TRBD2 aligns across 14 bases. CDR3 length: 16 residues. J gave up 5 bases and V 5 bases, and 5 bases lay outside the gene matches. In nucleotides, the CDR3 is TGTGCCAGCAGTGGGACTAGCGGGAGAAAGGACAATGAGCAGTTCTTC. It specifies CASSGTSGRKDNEQFF.

This clonotype has a count of ten or more. The V call is TRBV15, the J call TRBJ1-1; D gene unclear. Germline loops: CDR1 LNHNV, CDR2 YYDKDF (reference sequence). CDR3 size: 13 residues. Trimming removed 1 base at V and 1 base at J, with 4 bases between. CDR3 bases: TGTGCCACCAGCAGAGCACAGAACACTGAAGCTTTCTTT. It yields the protein CATSRAQNTEAFF.

This clonotype was observed at least ten times. The chain recombines TRBV5-6 with TRBJ1-1; D call uncertain. Per germline, CDR1 SGHDT and CDR2 YYEEEE. V was pared by 0 bases and J by 4 bases, with 10 bases between. CDR3 length: 14 amino acids. The CDR3 is CASSLAGRVTEAFF. CDR3 DNA: TGTGCCAGCAGCTTGGCCGGAAGGGTCACTGAAGCTTTCTTT.

This clonotype occurred a few times. Just one base apart from a much larger clone, this may be a read error. The chain has TRBV28 and TRBJ2-1, with 9 bases aligning to TRBD2. This CDR3 contains 15 residues. The germline gives CDR1 MDHEN, CDR2 SYDVKM. J lost 6 bases, V lost 7 bases, and 10 bases had no gene match. In DNA form, the CDR3 reads TGTGCCAGCACCGAAAGGACTAGCGCTTGCAATGAGCAGTTCTTC. This encodes CASTERTSACNEQFF.

The sample holds many counts of this clonotype. The chain carries TRBV2 and TRBJ2-1; 9 bases agree with TRBD2. Germline V gene lookup returns CDR1 SNHLY and CDR2 FYNNEI. With 11 bases clipped from V and 7 bases from J, the junction kept 15 bases outside the gene matches. The CDR3 sequence is 15 residues long. The CDR3 DNA follows: TGTGCCCAGGACGAGCGCGGTAGCGGGGGTAATGAGCAGTTCTTC. As protein: CAQDERGSGGNEQFF.

This clonotype was observed a handful of times. V and J are TRBV28 and TRBJ2-7, with D perhaps TRBD1 (6 bases). V shed 11 bases and J shed 4 bases, with 27 bases lying between them. Germline values: CDR1 MDHEN, CDR2 SYDVKM. This CDR3 contains 16 residues. CDR3 coding DNA: TGTGCCGCAGCCCGCTCCTCAGGGGCTTCAATGTACGAGCAGTACTTC. It translates to CAAARSSGASMYEQYF.

A note on this clonotype: Sequence at one end of the junction differs from germline and may be a read error. The rearrangement joins TRBV9 to TRBJ2-3, with 7 bases matching TRBD2. There are 14 residues in the CDR3. Germline V CDR1 and CDR2: SGDLS, YYNGEE. The DNA for the CDR3 is TGTGCCAGCAGCGCGACGACTAGCTCAGATACGCAGTGTTTT. This gives the protein CASSATTSSDTQCF.

Here the CDR3 DNA reads TGTGCCAGCAGGATACAGGGGGCAAAGGAGCAGTACTTC. Translating gives CASRIQGAKEQYF. The chain employs TRBV27 and TRBJ2-7, with TRBD1 identical over 9 bases. CDR1 and CDR2 from the germline V gene are MNHEY and SMNVEV (reference sequence). J lost 7 bases, V lost 6 bases, and 7 bases had no gene match. The CDR3 length is 13 residues.

The rearrangement joins TRBV20-1 to TRBJ2-1, with D perhaps TRBD2 (5 bases). Germline assignment: CDR1 DFQATT and CDR2 SNEGSKA (reference sequence). V lost 1 base and J 5 bases, leaving 9 bases between the germline ends. This CDR3 contains 13 residues. CDR3 sequence (DNA): TGCAGTGCTAGAGGTGCGGGTGACAATGAGCAGTTCTTC. This sequence encodes CSARGAGDNEQFF.

The CDR3 protein is CASSPGGGNTIYF. For the CDR3, the DNA is TGTGCCAGCAGCCCCGGTGGTGGAAACACCATATATTTT. The chain employs TRBV7-3 and TRBJ1-3; no clear D gene. Trimming left V 5 bases short and J 3 bases short, with 8 bases between. The germline V gene has CDR1 SGHTA and CDR2 FQGTGA. The CDR3 loop spans 13 amino acids.

This clonotype was seen repeatedly, ten times or more. The CDR3 sequence is CASSLPRDNEQFF. CDR3 DNA sequence: TGTGCCAGCAGCTTACCCCGGGACAATGAGCAGTTCTTC. The genes are TRBV13 and TRBJ2-1; D unclear. The CDR3 is 13 amino acids. V was shortened by 2 bases and J by 5 bases, with 7 bases between the two germline ends. Germline loops: CDR1 PRHDT, CDR2 FYEKMQ (reference sequence).

This clonotype was detected only a few times. The chain couples TRBV3-1 to TRBJ2-3; D is unclear. The germline V gene has CDR1 LGHDT and CDR2 YNNKEL (reference sequence). Trimming pared 0 bases from V and 3 bases from J, leaving 7 bases between. The CDR3 totals 14 residues. The CDR3 DNA sequence: TGTGCCAGCAGCCAAGATTTCTTTACAGATACGCAGTATTTT. Amino acids: CASSQDFFTDTQYF.

This clonotype was seen more than once but under ten times. CDR3 in DNA: TGTGCCTGGAGTCCTAGCGGGAGCTTTACAAAAGATACGCAGTATTTT. It translates to CAWSPSGSFTKDTQYF. The rearrangement links TRBV30 to TRBJ2-3, with TRBD2 matching over 10 bases. The V and J ends lost 2 bases and 5 bases, in that order; junction bases with no gene match: 10. The CDR3 is 16 amino acids. Germline-derived CDR1 and CDR2 are GTSNPN and SVGIG (reference sequence).